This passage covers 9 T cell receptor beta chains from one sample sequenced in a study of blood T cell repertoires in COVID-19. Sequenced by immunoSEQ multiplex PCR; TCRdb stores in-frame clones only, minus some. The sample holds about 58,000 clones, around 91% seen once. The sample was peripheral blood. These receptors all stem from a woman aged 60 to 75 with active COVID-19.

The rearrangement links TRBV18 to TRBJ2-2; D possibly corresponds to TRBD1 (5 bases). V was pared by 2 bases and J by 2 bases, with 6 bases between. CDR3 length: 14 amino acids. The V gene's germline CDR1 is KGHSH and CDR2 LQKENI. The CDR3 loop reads CASSPDSNTGELFF. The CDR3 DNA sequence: TGTGCCAGCTCACCAGACAGCAACACCGGGGAGCTGTTTTTT.

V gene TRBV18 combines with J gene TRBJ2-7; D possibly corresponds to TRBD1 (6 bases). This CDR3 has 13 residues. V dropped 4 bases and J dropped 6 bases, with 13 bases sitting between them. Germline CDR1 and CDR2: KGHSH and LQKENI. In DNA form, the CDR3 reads TGTGCCAGCTCACGAGCAGGGGCCCCCGAGCAGTACTTC. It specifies CASSRAGAPEQYF.

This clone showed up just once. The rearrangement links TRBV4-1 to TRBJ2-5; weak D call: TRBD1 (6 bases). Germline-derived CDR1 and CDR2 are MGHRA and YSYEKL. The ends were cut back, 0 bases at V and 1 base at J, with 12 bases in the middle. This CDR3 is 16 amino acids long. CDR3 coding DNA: TGCGCCAGCAGCCAAGATCAGGGGACCTCCCAAGAGACCCAGTACTTC. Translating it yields CASSQDQGTSQETQYF.

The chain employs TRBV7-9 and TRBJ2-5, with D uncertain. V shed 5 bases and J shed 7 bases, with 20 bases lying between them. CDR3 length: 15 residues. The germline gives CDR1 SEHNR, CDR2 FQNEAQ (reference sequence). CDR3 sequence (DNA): TGTGCCAGCAGCACCTCTGAGGTGTCAGTAGGGACCCAGTACTTC. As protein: CASSTSEVSVGTQYF. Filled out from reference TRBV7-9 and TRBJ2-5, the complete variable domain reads DTGVSQNPRHKITKRGQNVTFRCDPISEHNRLYWYRQTLGQGPEFLTYFQNEAQLEKSRLLSDRFSAERPKGSFSTLEIQRTEQGDSAMYLCASSTSEVSVGTQYFGPGTRLLVL.

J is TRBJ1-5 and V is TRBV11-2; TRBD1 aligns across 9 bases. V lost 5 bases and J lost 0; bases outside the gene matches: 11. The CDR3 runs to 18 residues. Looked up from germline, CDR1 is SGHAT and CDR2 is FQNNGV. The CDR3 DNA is TGTGCCAGCAGCCTGACCGGGACAGGGAGCTATAGCAATCAGCCCCAGCATTTT. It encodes CASSLTGTGSYSNQPQHF.

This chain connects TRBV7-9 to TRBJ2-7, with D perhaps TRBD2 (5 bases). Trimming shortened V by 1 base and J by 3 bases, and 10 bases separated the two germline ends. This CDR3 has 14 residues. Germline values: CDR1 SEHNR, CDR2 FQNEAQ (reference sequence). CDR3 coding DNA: TGTGCCAGCAGCTTAGATCCCCGGGGCTACGAGCAGTACTTC. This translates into CASSLDPRGYEQYF.

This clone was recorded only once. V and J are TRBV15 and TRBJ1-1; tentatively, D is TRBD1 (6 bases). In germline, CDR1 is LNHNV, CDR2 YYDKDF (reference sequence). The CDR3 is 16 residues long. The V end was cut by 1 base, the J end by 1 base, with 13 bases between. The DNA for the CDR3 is TGTGCCACCAGCAGAGGTGACAGGTTTTCGAACACTGAAGCTTTCTTT. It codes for CATSRGDRFSNTEAFF.

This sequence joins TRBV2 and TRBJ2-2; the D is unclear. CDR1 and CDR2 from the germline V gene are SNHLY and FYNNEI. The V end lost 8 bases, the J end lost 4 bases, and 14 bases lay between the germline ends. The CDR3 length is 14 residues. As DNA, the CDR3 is TGTGCCAGCTCCGGAGCAGTCTCCACCGGGGAGCTGTTTTTT. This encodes CASSGAVSTGELFF.

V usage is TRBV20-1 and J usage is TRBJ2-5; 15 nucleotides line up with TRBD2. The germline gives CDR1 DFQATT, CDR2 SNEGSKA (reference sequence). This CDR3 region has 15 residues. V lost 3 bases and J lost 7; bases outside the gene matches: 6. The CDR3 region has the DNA TGCAGTGCTAGTGGGACTAGCGGGGGGCAGGGGACCCAGTACTTC. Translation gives CSASGTSGGQGTQYF.